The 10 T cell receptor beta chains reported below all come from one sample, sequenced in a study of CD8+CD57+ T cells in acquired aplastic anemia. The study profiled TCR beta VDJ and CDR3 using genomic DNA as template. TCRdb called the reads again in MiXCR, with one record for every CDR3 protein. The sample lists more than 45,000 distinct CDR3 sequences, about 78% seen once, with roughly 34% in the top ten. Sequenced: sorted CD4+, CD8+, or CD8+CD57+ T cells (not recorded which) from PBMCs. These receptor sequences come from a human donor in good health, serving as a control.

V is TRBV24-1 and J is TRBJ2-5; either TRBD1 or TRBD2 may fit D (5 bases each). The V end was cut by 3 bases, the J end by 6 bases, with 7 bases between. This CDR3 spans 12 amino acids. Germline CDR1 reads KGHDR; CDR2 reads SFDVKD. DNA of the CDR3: TGTGCCACCAGTGATGGGGGAAAGACCCAGTACTTC. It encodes CATSDGGKTQYF.

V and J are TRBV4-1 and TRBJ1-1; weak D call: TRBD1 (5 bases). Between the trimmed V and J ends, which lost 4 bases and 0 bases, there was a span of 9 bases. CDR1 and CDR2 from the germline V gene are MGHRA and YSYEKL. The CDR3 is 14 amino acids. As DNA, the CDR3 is TGCGCCAGCAGCCTGAGCAGGGTGAACACTGAAGCTTTCTTT. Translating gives CASSLSRVNTEAFF.

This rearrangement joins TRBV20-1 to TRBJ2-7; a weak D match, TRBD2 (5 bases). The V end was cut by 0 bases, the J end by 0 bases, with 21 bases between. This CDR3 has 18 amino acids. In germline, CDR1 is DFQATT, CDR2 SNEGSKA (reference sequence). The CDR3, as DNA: TGCAGTGCTAGAGACGGACCCCCCCCGCTAAGCGGCTCCTACGAGCAGTACTTC. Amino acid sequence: CSARDGPPPLSGSYEQYF.

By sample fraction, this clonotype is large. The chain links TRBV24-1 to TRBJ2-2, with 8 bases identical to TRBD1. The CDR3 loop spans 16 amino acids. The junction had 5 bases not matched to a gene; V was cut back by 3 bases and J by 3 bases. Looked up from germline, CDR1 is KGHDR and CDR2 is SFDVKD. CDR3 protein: CATSDRDRGDTGELFF. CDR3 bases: TGTGCCACCAGTGATCGAGACAGGGGCGACACCGGGGAGCTGTTTTTT.

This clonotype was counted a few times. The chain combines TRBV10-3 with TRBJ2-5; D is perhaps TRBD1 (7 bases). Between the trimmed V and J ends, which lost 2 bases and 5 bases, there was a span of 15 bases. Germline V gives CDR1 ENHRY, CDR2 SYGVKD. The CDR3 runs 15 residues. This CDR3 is CAISEGRGRIETQYF. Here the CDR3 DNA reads TGTGCCATCAGTGAGGGCAGGGGGAGGATTGAGACCCAGTACTTC.

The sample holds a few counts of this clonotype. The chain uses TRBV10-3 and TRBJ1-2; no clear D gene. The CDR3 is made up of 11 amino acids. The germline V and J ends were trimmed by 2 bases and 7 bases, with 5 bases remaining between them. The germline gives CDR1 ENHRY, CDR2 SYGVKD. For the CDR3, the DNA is TGTGCCATCAGTGAGGAGAGTGGCTACACCTTC. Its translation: CAISEESGYTF.

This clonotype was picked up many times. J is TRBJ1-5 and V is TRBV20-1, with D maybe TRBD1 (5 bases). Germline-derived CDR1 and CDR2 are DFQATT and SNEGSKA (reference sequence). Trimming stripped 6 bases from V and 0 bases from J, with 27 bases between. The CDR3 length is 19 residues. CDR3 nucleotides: TGCAGTGCCTCCACCGCCGGGACTTCAATTCCTTATAGCAATCAGCCCCAGCATTTT. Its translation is CSASTAGTSIPYSNQPQHF.

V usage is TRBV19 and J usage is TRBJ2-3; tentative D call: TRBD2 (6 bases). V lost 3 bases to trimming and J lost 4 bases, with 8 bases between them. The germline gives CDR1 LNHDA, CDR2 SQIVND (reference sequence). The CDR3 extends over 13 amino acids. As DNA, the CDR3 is TGTGCCAGTAGTATTAGCGGTGCAGATACGCAGTATTTT. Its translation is CASSISGADTQYF.

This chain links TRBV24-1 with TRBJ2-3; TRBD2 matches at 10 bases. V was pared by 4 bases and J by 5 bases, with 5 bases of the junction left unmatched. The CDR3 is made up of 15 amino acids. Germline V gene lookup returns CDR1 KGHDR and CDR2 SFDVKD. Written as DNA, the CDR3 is TGTGCCACCAGTGACAGGCTAGCGGGAGTAGATACGCAGTATTTT. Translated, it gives CATSDRLAGVDTQYF.

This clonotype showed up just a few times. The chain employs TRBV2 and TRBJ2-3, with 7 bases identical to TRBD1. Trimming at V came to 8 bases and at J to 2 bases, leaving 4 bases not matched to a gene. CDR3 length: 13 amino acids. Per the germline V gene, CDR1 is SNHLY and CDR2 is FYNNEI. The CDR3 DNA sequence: TGTGCCAGCGCCAGGGGGATCACAGATACGCAGTATTTT. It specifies CASARGITDTQYF.